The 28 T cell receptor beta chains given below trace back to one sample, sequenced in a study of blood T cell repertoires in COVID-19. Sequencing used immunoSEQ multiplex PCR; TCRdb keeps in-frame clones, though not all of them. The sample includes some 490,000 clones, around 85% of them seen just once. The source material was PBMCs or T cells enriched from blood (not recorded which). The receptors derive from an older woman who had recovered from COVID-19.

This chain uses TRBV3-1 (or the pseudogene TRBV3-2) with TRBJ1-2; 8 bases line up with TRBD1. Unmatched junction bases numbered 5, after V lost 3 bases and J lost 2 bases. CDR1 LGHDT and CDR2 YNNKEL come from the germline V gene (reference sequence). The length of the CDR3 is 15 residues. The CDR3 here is CASSQTGAGNYGYTF. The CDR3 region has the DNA TGTGCCAGCAGCCAGACAGGGGCGGGAAACTATGGCTACACCTTC.

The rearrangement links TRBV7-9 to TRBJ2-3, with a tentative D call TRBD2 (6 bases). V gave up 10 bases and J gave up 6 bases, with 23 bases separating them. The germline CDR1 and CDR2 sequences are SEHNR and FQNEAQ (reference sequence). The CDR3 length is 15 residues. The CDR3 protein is CATANDAGQMDTQYF. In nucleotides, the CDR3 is TGTGCCACCGCTAACGACGCGGGGCAAATGGATACGCAGTATTTT.

The CDR3 region is CASSAFRGTEAFF. The CDR3 DNA sequence: TGTGCCAGCAGCGCCTTCCGGGGCACTGAAGCTTTCTTT. The chain recombines TRBV11-3 with TRBJ1-1; no reliable D call. Germline loops: CDR1 SGHNT, CDR2 YENEEA. Trimming shortened V by 5 bases and J by 4 bases, and 11 bases separated the two germline ends. This CDR3 contains 13 residues.

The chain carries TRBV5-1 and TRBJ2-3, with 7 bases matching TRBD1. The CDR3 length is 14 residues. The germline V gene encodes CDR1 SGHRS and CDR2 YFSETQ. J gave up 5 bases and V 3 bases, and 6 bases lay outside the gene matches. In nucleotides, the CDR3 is TGCGCCAGCAGCTCCGGGGACAGTCAAGATACGCAGTATTTT. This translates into CASSSGDSQDTQYF.

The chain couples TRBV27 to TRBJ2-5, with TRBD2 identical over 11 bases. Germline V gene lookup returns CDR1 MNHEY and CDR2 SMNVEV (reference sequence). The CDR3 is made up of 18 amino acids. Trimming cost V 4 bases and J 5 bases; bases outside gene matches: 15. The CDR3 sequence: CASSYRGVAGGPGETQYF. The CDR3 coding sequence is TGTGCCAGCAGTTACAGGGGGGTAGCGGGGGGGCCTGGGGAGACCCAGTACTTC.

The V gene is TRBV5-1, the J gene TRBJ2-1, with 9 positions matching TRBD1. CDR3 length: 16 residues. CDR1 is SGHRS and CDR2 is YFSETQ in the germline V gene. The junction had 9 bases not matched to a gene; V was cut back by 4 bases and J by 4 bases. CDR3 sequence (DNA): TGCGCCAGCAGCCCCGGGACAGGGAACTCTTACAATGAGCAGTTCTTC. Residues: CASSPGTGNSYNEQFF.

The CDR3 reads CASSLGVTGFGYTF. The CDR3 DNA follows: TGCGCCAGCAGCTTGGGGGTGACAGGTTTTGGCTACACCTTC. V is TRBV5-1 and J is TRBJ1-2; tentative D call: TRBD1 (6 bases). The CDR3 is 14 residues long. Deletions cut 0 bases from V and 7 bases from J, with 13 bases between. Germline lookup yields CDR1 SGHRS and CDR2 YFSETQ.

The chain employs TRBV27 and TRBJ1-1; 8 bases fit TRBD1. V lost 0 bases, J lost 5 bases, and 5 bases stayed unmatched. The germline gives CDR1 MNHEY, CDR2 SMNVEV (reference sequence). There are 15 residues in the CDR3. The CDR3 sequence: CASSLSTGGGTEAFF. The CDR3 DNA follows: TGTGCCAGCAGTTTATCCACAGGGGGGGGGACTGAAGCTTTCTTT.

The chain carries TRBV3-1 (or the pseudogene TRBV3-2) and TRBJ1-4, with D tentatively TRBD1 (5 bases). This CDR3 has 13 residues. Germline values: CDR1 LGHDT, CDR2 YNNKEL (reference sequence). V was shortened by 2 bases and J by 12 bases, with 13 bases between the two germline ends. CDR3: CASSQSNRLELFF. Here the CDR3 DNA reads TGTGCCAGCAGCCAATCTAACAGGTTGGAACTGTTTTTT.

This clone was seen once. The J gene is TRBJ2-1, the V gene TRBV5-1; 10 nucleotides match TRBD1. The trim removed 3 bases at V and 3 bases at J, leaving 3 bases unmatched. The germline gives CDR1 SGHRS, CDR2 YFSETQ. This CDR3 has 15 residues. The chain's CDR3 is CASSSGTGVYNEQFF. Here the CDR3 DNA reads TGCGCCAGCAGCTCCGGGACAGGGGTCTACAATGAGCAGTTCTTC. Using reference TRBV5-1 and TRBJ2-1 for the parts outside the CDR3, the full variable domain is KAGVTQTPRYLIKTRGQQVTLSCSPISGHRSVSWYQQTPGQGLQFLFEYFSETQRNKGNFPGRFSGRQFSNSRSEMNVSTLELGDSALYLCASSSGTGVYNEQFFGPGTRLTVL.

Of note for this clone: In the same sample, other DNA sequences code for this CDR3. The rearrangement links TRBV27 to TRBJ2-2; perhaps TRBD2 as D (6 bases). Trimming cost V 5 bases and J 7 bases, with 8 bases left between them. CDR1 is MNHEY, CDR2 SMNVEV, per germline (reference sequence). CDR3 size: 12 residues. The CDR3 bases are TGTGCCAGCAGTCCGCGGGGCGGGGAGCTGTTTTTT. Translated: CASSPRGGELFF.

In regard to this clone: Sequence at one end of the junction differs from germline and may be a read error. CDR3 nucleotides: TGTGCCAGCAACTTGTTGAACAGCCTACTCTATGGCTACACCTTC. It codes for CASNLLNSLLYGYTF. J is TRBJ1-2 and V is TRBV5-8; D remains unclear. Germline V gene data show CDR1 as SGHTS and CDR2 as YDEGEE. This CDR3 contains 15 residues.

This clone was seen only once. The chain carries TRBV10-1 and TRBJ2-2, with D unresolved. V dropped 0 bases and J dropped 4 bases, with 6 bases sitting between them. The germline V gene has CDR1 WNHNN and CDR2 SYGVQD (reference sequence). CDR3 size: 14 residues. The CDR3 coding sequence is TGCGCCAGCAGTGAGTCGGCTTTCACCGGGGAGCTGTTTTTT. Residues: CASSESAFTGELFF.

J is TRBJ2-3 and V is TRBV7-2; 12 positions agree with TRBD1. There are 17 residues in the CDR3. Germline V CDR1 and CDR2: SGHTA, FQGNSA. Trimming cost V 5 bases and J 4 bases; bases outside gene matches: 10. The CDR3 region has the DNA TGTGCCAGCAGCCCCCGTTTGGGACAGGGGGCTTCAGATACGCAGTATTTT. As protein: CASSPRLGQGASDTQYF.

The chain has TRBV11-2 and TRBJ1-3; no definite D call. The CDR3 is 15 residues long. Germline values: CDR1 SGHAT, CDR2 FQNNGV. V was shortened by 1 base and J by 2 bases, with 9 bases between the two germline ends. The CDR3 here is CASSLVAYPGNTIYF. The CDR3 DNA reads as TGTGCCAGCAGCTTAGTTGCGTATCCTGGAAACACCATATATTTT.

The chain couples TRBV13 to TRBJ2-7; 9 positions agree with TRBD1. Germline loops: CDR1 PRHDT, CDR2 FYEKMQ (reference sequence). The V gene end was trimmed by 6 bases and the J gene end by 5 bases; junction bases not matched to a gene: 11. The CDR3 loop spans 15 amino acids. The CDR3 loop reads CASSSGTGSFHEQYF. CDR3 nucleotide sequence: TGTGCCAGCAGTTCCGGGACAGGGTCTTTCCACGAGCAGTACTTC.

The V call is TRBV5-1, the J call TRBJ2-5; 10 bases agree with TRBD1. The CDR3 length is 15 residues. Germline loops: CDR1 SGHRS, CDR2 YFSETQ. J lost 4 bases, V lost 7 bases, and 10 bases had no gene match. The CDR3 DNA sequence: TGCGCCAGCCGCCCAGGGGGACAGGGGCGAGAGACCCAGTACTTC. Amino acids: CASRPGGQGRETQYF.

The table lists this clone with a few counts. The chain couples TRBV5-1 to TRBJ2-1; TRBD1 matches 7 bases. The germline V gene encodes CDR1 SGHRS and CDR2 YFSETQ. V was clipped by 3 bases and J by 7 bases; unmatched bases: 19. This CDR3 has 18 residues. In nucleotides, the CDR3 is TGCGCCAGCAGCTGGGCTGGTAAGGGGGCTGATAGGATGAATGAGCAGTTCTTC. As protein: CASSWAGKGADRMNEQFF.

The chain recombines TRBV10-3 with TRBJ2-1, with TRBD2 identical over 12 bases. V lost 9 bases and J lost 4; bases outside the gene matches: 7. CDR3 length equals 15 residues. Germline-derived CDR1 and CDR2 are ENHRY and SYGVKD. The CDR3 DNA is TGTGCCATATCCAGACTAGCGGGGGTTTACAATGAGCAGTTCTTC. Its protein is CAISRLAGVYNEQFF.

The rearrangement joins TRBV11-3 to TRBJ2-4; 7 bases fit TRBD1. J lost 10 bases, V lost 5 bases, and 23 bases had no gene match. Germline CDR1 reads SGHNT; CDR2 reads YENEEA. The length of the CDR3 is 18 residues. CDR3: CASSLIIPLAGGKPIQYF. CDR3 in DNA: TGTGCCAGCAGCCTCATTATACCACTGGCAGGGGGAAAACCTATTCAGTACTTC.

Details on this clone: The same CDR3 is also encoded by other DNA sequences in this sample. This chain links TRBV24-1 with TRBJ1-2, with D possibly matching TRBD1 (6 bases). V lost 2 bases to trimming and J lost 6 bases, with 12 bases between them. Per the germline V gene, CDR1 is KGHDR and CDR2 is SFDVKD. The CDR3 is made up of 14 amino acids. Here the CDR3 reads CATSDWGQGHGYTF. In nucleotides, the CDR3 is TGTGCCACCAGTGATTGGGGACAAGGGCATGGCTACACCTTC.

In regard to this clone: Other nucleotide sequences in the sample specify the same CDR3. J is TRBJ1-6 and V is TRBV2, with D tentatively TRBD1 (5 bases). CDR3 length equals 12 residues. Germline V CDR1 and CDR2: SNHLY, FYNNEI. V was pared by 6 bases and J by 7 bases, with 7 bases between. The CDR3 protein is CASSRANSPLHF. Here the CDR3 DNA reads TGTGCCAGCAGCAGGGCCAATTCACCCCTCCACTTT.

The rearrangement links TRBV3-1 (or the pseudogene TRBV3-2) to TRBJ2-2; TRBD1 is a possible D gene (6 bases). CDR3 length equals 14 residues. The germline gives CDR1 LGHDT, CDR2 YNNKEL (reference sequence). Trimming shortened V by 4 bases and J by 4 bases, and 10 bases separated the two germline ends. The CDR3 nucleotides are TGTGCCAGCAGCCCCTTACAGGGCACCGGGGAGCTGTTTTTT. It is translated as CASSPLQGTGELFF.

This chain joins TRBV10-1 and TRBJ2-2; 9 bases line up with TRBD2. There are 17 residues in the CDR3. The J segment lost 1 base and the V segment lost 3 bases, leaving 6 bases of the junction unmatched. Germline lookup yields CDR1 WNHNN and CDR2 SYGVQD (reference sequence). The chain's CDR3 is CASSDVIAGENTGELFF. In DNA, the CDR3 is TGCGCCAGCAGTGATGTGATAGCGGGGGAGAACACCGGGGAGCTGTTTTTT.

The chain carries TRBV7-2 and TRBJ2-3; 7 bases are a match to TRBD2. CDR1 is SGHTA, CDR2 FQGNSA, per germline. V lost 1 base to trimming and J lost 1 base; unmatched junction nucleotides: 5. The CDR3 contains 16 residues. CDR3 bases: TGTGCCAGCAGCTTAGTCAGCGGGGCGGGCACAGATACGCAGTATTTT. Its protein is CASSLVSGAGTDTQYF. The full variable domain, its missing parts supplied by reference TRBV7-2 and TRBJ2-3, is GAGVSQSPSNKVTEKGKDVELRCDPISGHTALYWYRQSLGQGLEFLIYFQGNSAPDKSGLPSDRFSAERTGGSVSTLTIQRTQQEDSAVYLCASSLVSGAGTDTQYFGPGTRLTVL.

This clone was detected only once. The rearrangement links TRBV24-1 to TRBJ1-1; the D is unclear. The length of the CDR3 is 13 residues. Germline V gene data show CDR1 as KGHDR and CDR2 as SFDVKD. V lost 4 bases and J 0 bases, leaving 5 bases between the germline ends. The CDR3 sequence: CATSDPLNTEAFF. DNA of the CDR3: TGTGCCACCAGTGACCCTTTGAACACTGAAGCTTTCTTT.

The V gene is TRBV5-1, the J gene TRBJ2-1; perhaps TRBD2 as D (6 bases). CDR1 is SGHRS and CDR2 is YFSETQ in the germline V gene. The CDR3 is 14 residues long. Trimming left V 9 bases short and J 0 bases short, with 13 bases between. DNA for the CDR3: TGCGCCACCACGGAGGGCAGCTCCTACAATGAGCAGTTCTTC. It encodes CATTEGSSYNEQFF.

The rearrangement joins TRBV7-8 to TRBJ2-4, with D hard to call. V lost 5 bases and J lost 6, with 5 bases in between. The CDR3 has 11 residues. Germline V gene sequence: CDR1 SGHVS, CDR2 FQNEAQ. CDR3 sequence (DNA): TGTGCCAGCAGCCCCTCAAACATTCAGTACTTC. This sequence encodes CASSPSNIQYF.